This T cell receptor (beta chain) was captured in a study of technical replicates of blood from a handful of donors. The CDR3 has 17 amino acids. Trimming removed 4 bases from V and 3 bases from J; junction bases left unmatched: 12. Per germline, CDR1 SGHRS and CDR2 YFSETQ. Profiled with immunoSEQ multiplex PCR; TCRdb holds only in-frame clones, not every one. The sample lists about 80,000 clones; around 97% were seen once. Sequencing was done on a sample of T cells isolated from PBMCs. The clonotype comes from a human donor in good health. The chain has TRBV5-1 and TRBJ2-3; the match to TRBD2 covers 9 bases. As DNA, the CDR3 is TGCGCCAGCAGCATACCGCCCGGGACTAGCATAACAGATACGCAGTATTTT. This sequence encodes CASSIPPGTSITDTQYF.